Below are 2 T cell receptor beta chains sequenced from a single sample in a study of blood T cell repertoires in COVID-19. This table comes from immunoSEQ multiplex PCR, and its TCRdb copy is limited to in-frame clones, with some not included. The data contain about 180,000 clones, more than 85% of them singletons. Sequences were obtained from PBMCs or T cells enriched from blood (not recorded which). The receptors were gathered from a human donor with acute COVID-19. The donor label of this sample is uncertain.

This clone was seen only a few times. The chain combines TRBV12-5 with TRBJ2-7; tentatively, D is TRBD1 (6 bases). The CDR3 is 11 amino acids. Germline V gene data show CDR1 as LGHNT and CDR2 as FRNRAP. V dropped 6 bases and J dropped 10 bases, with 13 bases sitting between them. The CDR3 nucleotides read TGTGCTAGTGGGGTCGGACAGTTACAGTACTTC. Translation gives CASGVGQLQYF.

In its sample, this clone was seen once. The V and J genes are TRBV9 and TRBJ1-2, with D possibly TRBD1 on 5 matching bases. The CDR3 spans 15 residues. CDR1 and CDR2 (germline): SGDLS, YYNGEE. V was cut by 0 bases and J by 4 bases, with 13 bases left in between. The CDR3 coding sequence is TGTGCCAGCAGCGTAGCTACGGCAGGGTCCTATGGCTACACCTTC. It encodes CASSVATAGSYGYTF.